The rows below give T cell receptor beta chains drawn from one sample of a study of T cells in Graves' hyperthyroidism and ophthalmopathy. From the multiplex PCR reads, TCRdb called clonotypes with MiXCR, one entry per CDR3 protein. The sample shows hundreds of thousands of distinct CDR3 sequences, approximately 16% of them seen only once. Sequenced material: blood. These TCRs come from a woman aged 40-49 years with Graves' ophthalmopathy. CDR3s include the opening cysteine and the closing phenylalanine or tryptophan. The D gene is left open where the match is weak. Clone size is given for some rows only: seen once, a few or many times, or a class if the clone is expanded.

>TRBJ2-5|TRBV28|many|-
TGTGCCAGCAGCTGGACCCGGGGCCCCCAATACACCCAGTACTTC
CASSWTRGPQYTQYF
>TRBJ1-2|TRBV10-3|few|-
TGTGCCATCAGCGAAGGACAGACATATGGCTACACCTTC
CAISEGQTYGYTF
>TRBJ1-2|TRBV5-1|many|TRBD1
TGCGCCAGCAACGCCGACAGGGACAAGGGCTATGGCTACACCTTC
CASNADRDKGYGYTF
>TRBJ2-5|TRBV19|few|TRBD2
TGTGCCAGTAGACACAGCGGGGAAAGGACCCAGTACTTC
CASRHSGERTQYF
>TRBJ2-1|TRBV9|few|-
TGTGCCAGCAGCGTAGTTCCTGGAAGGAAGAGCTCCTACAATGAGCAGTTCTTC
CASSVVPGRKSSYNEQFF
>TRBJ1-2|TRBV15|-|-
TGTGCCACCAGCGAGGGTGTTGGTGGCTACACCTTC
CATSEGVGGYTF
>TRBJ2-5|TRBV4-1|-|TRBD2
TGCGCCAGCAGCCAGGGCCCGACTAGCGGACAAGAGACCCAGTACTTC
CASSQGPTSGQETQYF
>TRBJ2-2|TRBV5-1|few|-
TGCGCCAGCAGCTTCGGCGGGACCCAACCGGTTACCGGGGAGCTGTTTTTT
CASSFGGTQPVTGELFF
>TRBJ2-5|TRBV20-1|-|-
TGCAGTGCTAGAGAATCGGCTAGTCAGGAGACCCAGTACTTC
CSARESASQETQYF
>TRBJ1-4|TRBV12-3/TRBV12-4|many|-
TGTGCCAGCAGTTTACACGGGGTCTACGGTGAAAAACTGTTTTTT
CASSLHGVYGEKLFF
>TRBJ2-7|TRBV11-2|many|-
TGTGCCAGCAAAACCCCGGGCTCCTACGAGCAGTACTTC
CASKTPGSYEQYF
>TRBJ2-1|TRBV6-2/TRBV6-3|-|-
TGTGCCAGCAGTTACTCGGCGGGACGGTATGAGCAGTTCTTC
CASSYSAGRYEQFF
>TRBJ2-4|TRBV2|many|TRBD1
TGTGCCAGCAGACGACAGGGTCTCGCCAAAAACATTCAGTACTTC
CASRRQGLAKNIQYF
>TRBJ2-2|TRBV13|few|TRBD2
TGTGCCAGCAGCCCCTTAGCGGGGGGCGGAAGGGAGCTGTTTTTT
CASSPLAGGGRELFF
>TRBJ2-3|TRBV6-2/TRBV6-3|few|-
TGTGCCAGCAGTACGCAGGGTTATACGCAGTATTTT
CASSTQGYTQYF
>TRBJ1-1|TRBV19|-|-
TGTGCCAGTAGTACCGTCGCTGAAGCTTTCTTT
CASSTVAEAFF
>TRBJ2-7|TRBV7-2|-|TRBD1
TGTGCCAGCAGCGTCGCACCCGGACAGGGCTCCTACGAGCAGTACTTC
CASSVAPGQGSYEQYF